One sample yielded the 15 T cell receptor beta chains listed below, sequenced in a study of T cell responses to AZD1222 COVID-19 vaccine. Sequencing was performed with immunoSEQ multiplex PCR; in TCRdb, only in-frame clones are kept and a portion is missing. The sample records about 78,000 clones, roughly four fifths being singletons. The source was peripheral blood, collected on day 0 of AZD1222 vaccination. The receptor set was obtained from an adult in good health.

This rearrangement joins TRBV4-2 to TRBJ1-5; a weak D match, TRBD1 (5 bases). The germline gives CDR1 LGHNA, CDR2 YNFKEQ. The CDR3 is 15 amino acids. Trimming took off 0 bases at V and 4 bases at J, with 10 bases between the two ends. Here the CDR3 reads CASSQDGEGNQPQHF. CDR3 coding DNA: TGTGCCAGCAGCCAAGATGGCGAGGGGAATCAGCCCCAGCATTTT.

This clone was observed a handful of times. The CDR3 sequence is CASSLSAGVSYNEQFF. CDR3 bases: TGTGCCAGCAGTTTATCGGCGGGAGTGTCCTACAATGAGCAGTTCTTC. The V and J genes are TRBV27 and TRBJ2-1, with 7 bases that match TRBD2. CDR3 length equals 16 residues. Germline V gives CDR1 MNHEY, CDR2 SMNVEV (reference sequence). The ends lost 0 bases at V and 1 base at J; junction bases unmatched: 3.

The V and J genes are TRBV2 and TRBJ2-1; tentative D call: TRBD2 (7 bases). The germline V and J ends were trimmed by 8 bases and 2 bases, with 19 bases remaining between them. CDR3 length: 16 amino acids. Germline-derived CDR1 and CDR2 are SNHLY and FYNNEI. The CDR3 reads CASGGARGKTYNEQFF. The CDR3 DNA is TGTGCCAGCGGGGGGGCAAGGGGGAAGACCTACAATGAGCAGTTCTTC. The variable domain in full, with the rest retrieved from reference TRBV2 and TRBJ2-1, is EPEVTQTPSHQVTQMGQEVILRCVPISNHLYFYWYRQILGQKVEFLVSFYNNEISEKSEIFDDQFSVERPDGSNFTLKIRSTKLEDSAMYFCASGGARGKTYNEQFFGPGTRLTVL.

This rearrangement joins TRBV27 to TRBJ2-1; 11 bases line up with TRBD2. Germline V gene data show CDR1 as MNHEY and CDR2 as SMNVEV (reference sequence). The CDR3 is made up of 17 amino acids. The V segment lost 6 bases and the J segment 3 bases; nucleotides outside the gene matches: 10. The CDR3: CASRNPGLAENYNEQFF. The CDR3 DNA reads as TGTGCCAGCAGAAACCCGGGACTAGCGGAGAACTACAATGAGCAGTTCTTC.

The gene calls are TRBV7-6 and TRBJ2-2; 8 bases fit TRBD1. The germline gives CDR1 SGHVS, CDR2 FNYEAQ. The CDR3 loop spans 14 amino acids. V was pared by 5 bases and J by 4 bases, with 3 bases of the junction left unmatched. In DNA form, the CDR3 reads TGTGCCAGCAGCCGGACAGGGAGCACCGGGGAGCTGTTTTTT. Amino acids: CASSRTGSTGELFF.

This clone was detected once. At one boundary the junction diverges from the germline segment, which might be a read error. V and J are TRBV27 and TRBJ2-7; no definite D call. Germline CDR1 and CDR2: MNHEY and SMNVEV (reference sequence). This CDR3 is 12 amino acids long. CDR3 bases: TGTGCCAGCGGTTTCACGGGTCAGTGGCAGTACTTC. This gives the protein CASGFTGQWQYF.

In nucleotides, the CDR3 is TGTGCCAGCAGCGCAACGAAGGACAGCTATGGCTACACCTTC. Encoded protein: CASSATKDSYGYTF. This chain links TRBV3-1 (or the pseudogene TRBV3-2) with TRBJ1-2; possibly TRBD1 for D (6 bases). This CDR3 spans 14 amino acids. V dropped 5 bases and J dropped 4 bases, with 14 bases sitting between them. The V gene's germline CDR1 is LGHDT and CDR2 YNNKEL (reference sequence).

The rearrangement uses TRBV19 and TRBJ2-7, with D possibly called TRBD1 or TRBD2 (5 bases each). Between the trimmed V and J ends, which lost 3 bases and 6 bases, there was a span of 6 bases. Germline CDR1 is LNHDA and CDR2 is SQIVND (reference sequence). The CDR3 spans 11 residues. CDR3 DNA sequence: TGTGCCAGTAGTATTGGGGGCGAGCAGTACTTC. Its protein product is CASSIGGEQYF.

The sample holds one count of this clone. The chain employs TRBV5-6 and TRBJ2-1; D call uncertain. Per germline, CDR1 SGHDT and CDR2 YYEEEE. The V end was cut by 0 bases, the J end by 0 bases, with 10 bases between. The length of the CDR3 is 16 residues. The CDR3 loop is CASSLVWLSSYNEQFF. CDR3 sequence (DNA): TGTGCCAGCAGCTTGGTCTGGCTGAGCTCCTACAATGAGCAGTTCTTC.

The chain has TRBV5-1 and TRBJ1-6; D is ambiguous. This CDR3 spans 15 amino acids. V lost 0 bases to trimming and J lost 5 bases, with 9 bases between them. Germline V gives CDR1 SGHRS, CDR2 YFSETQ. The CDR3 spells CASSLGLNNNSPLHF. In DNA form, the CDR3 reads TGCGCCAGCAGCTTGGGACTAAATAATAATTCACCCCTCCACTTT.

The gene calls are TRBV5-5 and TRBJ1-6; D remains ambiguous. Germline V gives CDR1 SGHKS, CDR2 YYEKEE (reference sequence). The CDR3 has 13 residues. V gave up 0 bases and J gave up 4 bases, with 2 bases separating them. This chain's CDR3 is CASSLGYNSPLHF. CDR3 nucleotide sequence: TGTGCCAGCAGCTTGGGGTATAATTCACCCCTCCACTTT. Looking up the rest from reference TRBV5-5 and TRBJ1-6 gives the full variable domain: DAGVTQSPTHLIKTRGQQVTLRCSPISGHKSVSWYQQVLGQGPQFIFQYYEKEERGRGNFPDRFSARQFPNYSSELNVNALLLGDSALYLCASSLGYNSPLHFGNGTRLTVT.

The chain uses TRBV5-6 and TRBJ2-1; maybe TRBD2 (5 bases). The CDR3 is 16 residues long. CDR1 and CDR2 (germline): SGHDT, YYEEEE. The V end was cut by 4 bases, the J end by 1 base, with 15 bases between. The CDR3 sequence is CASSLGSGGSYNEQFF. The CDR3 region has the DNA TGTGCCAGCAGCCTGGGGAGCGGAGGATCCTACAATGAGCAGTTCTTC.

The CDR3 DNA follows: TGTGCCAGCAGCCAAGATGAAGTTAGGGGCCCGGGTAGTAAGGGCTATGGCTACACCTTC. This translates into CASSQDEVRGPGSKGYGYTF. The V gene is TRBV4-2, the J gene TRBJ1-2; the D gene is possibly TRBD1 (5 bases). CDR3 length equals 20 residues. Germline loops: CDR1 LGHNA, CDR2 YNFKEQ. Trimming pared 0 bases from V and 4 bases from J, leaving 27 bases between.

This chain connects TRBV20-1 to TRBJ2-1, with D unclear. Germline V CDR1 and CDR2: DFQATT, SNEGSKA (reference sequence). The CDR3 runs to 13 residues. Trimming took 3 bases from V and 1 from J, leaving 7 bases between them. DNA of the CDR3: TGCAGTGCTAGTTCAGGATCCTACAATGAGCAGTTCTTC. Residues: CSASSGSYNEQFF.

The chain has TRBV6-2 or TRBV6-3 and TRBJ2-2; D uncertain. V lost 3 bases and J 7 bases, leaving 12 bases between the germline ends. This CDR3 contains 14 residues. CDR1 and CDR2 from the germline V gene are MNHEY and SVGEGT. The CDR3 DNA sequence: TGTGCCAGCAGTTATGCTAGTGACATCGGGGAGCTGTTTTTT. Encoded protein: CASSYASDIGELFF.